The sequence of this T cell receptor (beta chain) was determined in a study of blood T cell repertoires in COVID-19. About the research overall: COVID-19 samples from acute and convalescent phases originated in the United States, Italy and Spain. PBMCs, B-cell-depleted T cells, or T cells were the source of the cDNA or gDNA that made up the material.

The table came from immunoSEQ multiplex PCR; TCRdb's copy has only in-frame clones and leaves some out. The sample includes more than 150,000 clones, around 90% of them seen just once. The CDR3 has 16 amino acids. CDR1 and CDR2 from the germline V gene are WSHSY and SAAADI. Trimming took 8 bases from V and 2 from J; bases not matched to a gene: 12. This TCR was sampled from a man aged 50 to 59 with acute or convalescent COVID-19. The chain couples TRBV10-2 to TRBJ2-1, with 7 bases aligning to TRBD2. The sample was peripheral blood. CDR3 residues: CASSPGRGSPYNEQFF. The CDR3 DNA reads TGCGCCAGCTCCCCAGGGCGGGGGTCCCCCTACAATGAGCAGTTCTTC.